These T cell receptor beta chains were read from a single sample in a study of blood T cells in healthy people across ages. MiXCR was run by TCRdb on the 5' RACE reads, yielding one entry per CDR3 protein. The sample shows around 1,800,000 distinct CDR3 sequences, around 42% of them seen only once. Sequenced: blood. The receptors were sampled from a human donor in good health. Both conserved end residues are part of each CDR3. The D gene is left open where the match is weak. The size of a clone is reported for some rows only, either as once, few or many, or as a class for expanded clones.

>-|TRBJ1-4|TRBV7-2|-
CASSPTATATNEKLFF
TGTGCCAGCAGCCCCACCGCGACGGCAACTAATGAAAAACTGTTTTTT
>-|TRBJ2-7|TRBV20-1|-
CSATDGTESYEQYF
TGCAGTGCCACAGACGGCACGGAGTCCTACGAGCAGTACTTC
>few|TRBJ2-1|TRBV6-6|TRBD1
CASRDRQGTQQFF
TGTGCCAGCAGGGACCGACAGGGAACCCAGCAGTTCTTC
>-|TRBJ1-4|TRBV6-1|-
CASSPSPGFATNEKLFF
TGTGCCAGCAGCCCCTCTCCGGGGTTTGCAACTAATGAAAAACTGTTTTTT
>few|TRBJ1-5|TRBV20-1|-
CCAGLEGGTPNQPQHF
TGCTGTGCTGGACTAGAGGGGGGGACACCGAATCAGCCCCAGCATTTT
>-|TRBJ2-5|TRBV4-3|TRBD1
CASSQDDLRGDRGSSQYF
TGCGCCAGCAGCCAAGATGATCTTAGAGGGGACAGGGGTTCGTCCCAGTACTTC
>-|TRBJ1-2|TRBV9|TRBD1
CASSVPKDRPEGPGYTF
TGTGCCAGCAGCGTACCCAAGGACAGGCCGGAAGGACCCGGCTACACCTTC
>few|TRBJ2-1|TRBV7-8|TRBD2
CASSFLGGVNEQFF
TGTGCCAGCAGCTTTCTGGGGGGGGTCAATGAGCAGTTCTTC
>-|TRBJ1-2|TRBV5-1|-
CASSLEVSGALNGYTF
TGCGCCAGCAGCTTGGAAGTTTCCGGGGCCCTAAATGGCTACACCTTC
>-|TRBJ1-1|TRBV28|-
CASSTLQVLNTEAFF
TGTGCCAGCAGTACTCTCCAGGTACTGAACACTGAAGCTTTCTTT
>few|TRBJ2-6|TRBV5-1|-
CASSWDARVPGANVLTF
TGCGCCAGCAGCTGGGATGCCAGGGTTCCCGGGGCCAACGTCCTGACTTTC
>few|TRBJ1-2|TRBV13|-
CVSSLGRLVRFYGYTF
TGTGTCAGCAGCTTAGGCCGCCTCGTTAGGTTCTATGGCTACACCTTC
>-|TRBJ2-4|TRBV20-1|TRBD2
CSARVQTSGGTLYNEQYF
TGCAGTGCTAGAGTTCAGACTAGCGGGGGGACCCTCTACAATGAGCAGTACTTC
>-|TRBJ2-7|TRBV7-2|-
CASTKTGIFNEQYF
TGTGCCAGCACCAAGACAGGCATATTTAACGAGCAGTACTTC
>few|TRBJ2-7|TRBV7-9|-
CASSARDGHSYEQYF
TGTGCCAGCAGCGCCCGGGACGGACACTCCTACGAGCAGTACTTC
>few|TRBJ1-5|TRBV6-2/TRBV6-3|-
CASSYPDRGYQPQHF
TGTGCCAGCAGTTACCCGGATAGGGGGTATCAGCCCCAGCATTTT
>-|TRBJ1-2|TRBV20-1|-
CSASSLGMGGYGYTF
TGCAGTGCTAGCTCCCTAGGGATGGGTGGTTATGGCTACACCTTC
>-|TRBJ2-1|TRBV7-8|-
CASSLAGRLSSYNEQFF
TGTGCCAGCAGCTTAGCGGGGCGCCTTTCCTCCTACAATGAGCAGTTCTTC
>-|TRBJ2-3|TRBV5-1|-
CASRGPGSTDTQYF
TGCGCCAGCAGGGGCCCAGGGAGCACAGATACGCAGTATTTT
>few|TRBJ2-7|TRBV29-1|TRBD2
CSAHIAGSEEQYF
TGCAGCGCTCACATAGCGGGGTCAGAAGAGCAGTACTTC
>-|TRBJ2-1|TRBV7-2|-
CASSSPSDGGYYNEQFF
TGTGCCAGCAGCTCACCCTCCGACGGCGGGTACTACAATGAGCAGTTCTTC
>-|TRBJ2-7|TRBV7-8|TRBD2
CASRSGGLAGSEQYF
TGTGCCAGCAGATCTGGGGGGCTAGCGGGGAGCGAGCAGTACTTC
>-|TRBJ2-1|TRBV5-1|-
CASSLGDATNEQFF
TGCGCCAGCAGCTTGGGGGACGCCACCAATGAGCAGTTCTTC
>-|TRBJ1-1|TRBV20-1|TRBD1
CSASRTGPNTEAFF
TGCAGTGCTAGCCGGACAGGCCCGAACACTGAAGCTTTCTTT
>few|TRBJ2-3|TRBV10-3|-
CAISDGPGTDTQYF
TGTGCCATCAGTGATGGTCCAGGCACAGATACGCAGTATTTT
>few|TRBJ2-7|TRBV18|TRBD1
CASSHRQGPNEQYF
TGTGCCAGCTCACATCGACAGGGACCCAACGAGCAGTACTTC
>-|TRBJ2-7|TRBV20-1|-
CSASGHSGYEQYF
TGCAGTGCTAGTGGCCATTCGGGCTACGAGCAGTACTTC
>-|TRBJ2-7|TRBV5-1|TRBD1
CASRTTGVSYEQYF
TGCGCCAGCAGAACTACAGGGGTCTCCTACGAGCAGTACTTC
>many|TRBJ2-5|TRBV29-1|-
CSVEADWVETQYF
TGCAGCGTTGAGGCAGATTGGGTAGAGACCCAGTACTTC
>-|TRBJ2-6|TRBV15|-
CATGASKGAGANVLTF
TGTGCCACCGGGGCTAGTAAGGGAGCTGGGGCCAACGTCCTGACTTTC
>-|TRBJ1-1|TRBV5-1|TRBD1
CASSLAGGQGVVGTEAFF
TGCGCCAGCAGCTTGGCCGGGGGACAGGGGGTCGTCGGCACTGAAGCTTTCTTT
>-|TRBJ2-7|TRBV19|-
CASSIGPGALYEQYF
TGTGCCAGTAGTATAGGCCCAGGGGCCCTCTACGAGCAGTACTTC
>-|TRBJ2-3|TRBV4-3|TRBD2
CASSQGYSGGGADTQYF
TGCGCCAGCAGCCAAGGGTATAGCGGGGGGGGTGCAGATACGCAGTATTTT
>-|TRBJ2-2|TRBV7-2|-
CASSLDTETGELFF
TGTGCCAGCAGCTTAGACACGGAAACCGGGGAGCTGTTTTTT
>-|TRBJ1-4|TRBV7-6|-
CASSLYKGKSSEKLFF
TGTGCCAGCAGCTTATATAAGGGAAAGTCATCGGAAAAACTGTTTTTT
>-|TRBJ2-7|TRBV3-1|-
CASSHQPDRELVGYEQYF
TGTGCCAGCAGCCATCAGCCAGACCGCGAACTAGTAGGCTACGAGCAGTACTTC
>-|TRBJ2-1|TRBV20-1|-
CSASQLRDVATYNEQFF
TGCAGTGCTAGCCAGCTTAGGGACGTAGCAACTTACAATGAGCAGTTCTTC